Following are 26 T cell receptor beta chains from one sample sequenced in a study of cytomegalovirus exposure and HLA in healthy donors. PCR was performed using 60 Vbeta and 13 Jbeta primers. Measured with immunoSEQ multiplex PCR; TCRdb has only the in-frame clones, and not every one. The sample has around 45,000 clones; 65% to 80% are singletons. Material: PBMCs. The receptors shown here come from a man aged 30 to 45 in good health and CMV-seronegative.

The chain recombines TRBV6-5 with TRBJ2-1, with TRBD2 as a possible D gene (6 bases). V dropped 0 bases and J dropped 9 bases, with 6 bases sitting between them. From germline, CDR1 is MNHEY and CDR2 SVGAGI. CDR3 length: 12 residues. The CDR3 DNA follows: TGTGCCAGCAGTTACTCCGGGGGTGAGCAGTTCTTC. Protein product: CASSYSGGEQFF.

The rearrangement uses TRBV6-5 and TRBJ2-7; 8 bases match TRBD1. Germline lookup yields CDR1 MNHEY and CDR2 SVGAGI. The length of the CDR3 is 13 residues. V was pared by 6 bases and J by 5 bases, with 6 bases of the junction left unmatched. CDR3 protein: CASRPDRAHEQYF. The CDR3 DNA reads TGTGCCAGCAGGCCGGACAGGGCCCACGAGCAGTACTTC.

V and J are TRBV10-1 and TRBJ2-7; no clear D. Germline V gene lookup returns CDR1 WNHNN and CDR2 SYGVQD (reference sequence). CDR3 length equals 11 residues. V lost 5 bases to trimming and J lost 6 bases, with 8 bases between them. This chain's CDR3 is CASSSSGEQYF. CDR3 bases: TGCGCCAGCAGTTCCAGTGGCGAGCAGTACTTC.

The chain links TRBV11-2 to TRBJ1-4, with TRBD1 matching over 9 bases. CDR3 size: 18 residues. J lost 7 bases, V lost 0 bases, and 12 bases had no gene match. CDR1 is SGHAT and CDR2 is FQNNGV in the germline V gene. The DNA of the CDR3 is TGTGCCAGCAGCTTAGATCCCCGGGACAGGGTGGGCAGTGAAAAACTGTTTTTT. Its translation: CASSLDPRDRVGSEKLFF.

Of note for this clone: This specimen includes other DNA sequences encoding the same CDR3. The chain recombines TRBV27 with TRBJ2-1; D not resolved. Per the germline V gene, CDR1 is MNHEY and CDR2 is SMNVEV (reference sequence). The CDR3 sequence is 15 residues long. The V end lost 6 bases, the J end lost 4 bases, and 16 bases lay between the germline ends. CDR3 bases: TGTGCCAGCAGCGTTTTAGCTCTAGGTTACAATGAGCAGTTCTTC. Protein product: CASSVLALGYNEQFF.

This chain links TRBV2 with TRBJ2-7; 10 bases line up with TRBD2. V dropped 7 bases and J dropped 6; count of bases not matched to a gene: 3. Germline lookup yields CDR1 SNHLY and CDR2 FYNNEI. The CDR3 is 12 amino acids. The CDR3 coding sequence is TGTGCCAGCATACTAGCGGGACCCGAGCAGTACTTC. As protein: CASILAGPEQYF.

Remarks on this clone: The final CDR3 position lacks the conserved phenylalanine or tryptophan, pointing to a likely read error. It is unclear where the CDR3 begins or ends on the DNA, so no DNA is shown, and the CDR3 is as TCRdb lists it. CDR3 sequence reads: CASSTGSGYGYTV. This chain joins TRBV7-9 and TRBJ1-2. Germline loops: CDR1 SEHNR, CDR2 FQNEAQ (reference sequence). The CDR3 is 13 residues long, counting both termini.

V usage is TRBV19 and J usage is TRBJ2-7; D is uncertain. Trimming shortened V by 2 bases and J by 2 bases, and 7 bases separated the two germline ends. The CDR3 has 13 amino acids. Germline CDR1 and CDR2: LNHDA and SQIVND (reference sequence). The CDR3 sequence is CASSITIAYEQYF. Here the CDR3 DNA reads TGTGCCAGTAGTATAACCATAGCCTACGAGCAGTACTTC. Using reference TRBV19 and TRBJ2-7 for the parts outside the CDR3, the full variable domain is DGGITQSPKYLFRKEGQNVTLSCEQNLNHDAMYWYRQDPGQGLRLIYYSQIVNDFQKGDIAEGYSVSREKKESFPLTVTSAQKNPTAFYLCASSITIAYEQYFGPGTRLTVT.

The rearrangement links TRBV19 to TRBJ2-3; no clear D. Trimming stripped 4 bases from V and 5 bases from J, with 10 bases between. The CDR3 covers 13 residues. Germline V gene lookup returns CDR1 LNHDA and CDR2 SQIVND (reference sequence). Written as DNA, the CDR3 is TGTGCCAGTAGTACCCAGATCGTAGATACGCAGTATTTT. Its protein is CASSTQIVDTQYF. Complete variable domain (other parts from reference TRBV19 and TRBJ2-3): DGGITQSPKYLFRKEGQNVTLSCEQNLNHDAMYWYRQDPGQGLRLIYYSQIVNDFQKGDIAEGYSVSREKKESFPLTVTSAQKNPTAFYLCASSTQIVDTQYFGPGTRLTVL.

The CDR3 spells CASTHGISGEQYF. The CDR3 DNA reads TGTGCCAGCACACACGGGATCTCGGGAGAGCAGTACTTC. The J gene is TRBJ2-7, the V gene TRBV25-1, with D possibly TRBD2 on 5 matching bases. Germline V gives CDR1 MGHDK, CDR2 SYGVNS. The germline V and J ends were trimmed by 7 bases and 7 bases, with 17 bases remaining between them. The CDR3 is made up of 13 amino acids.

The V and J genes are TRBV5-1 and TRBJ2-2, with 9 bases that match TRBD2. The CDR3 is 15 amino acids. Germline V gene lookup returns CDR1 SGHRS and CDR2 YFSETQ. The V gene end was trimmed by 1 base and the J gene end by 4 bases; junction bases not matched to a gene: 2. The CDR3 loop reads CASSLLREGTGELFF. For the CDR3, the DNA is TGCGCCAGCAGCTTGCTGCGGGAGGGCACCGGGGAGCTGTTTTTT. The full variable domain, its missing parts supplied by reference TRBV5-1 and TRBJ2-2, is KAGVTQTPRYLIKTRGQQVTLSCSPISGHRSVSWYQQTPGQGLQFLFEYFSETQRNKGNFPGRFSGRQFSNSRSEMNVSTLELGDSALYLCASSLLREGTGELFFGEGSRLTVL.

The V gene is TRBV19, the J gene TRBJ1-5, with D possibly matching TRBD1 (5 bases). V lost 3 bases and J 7 bases, leaving 13 bases between the germline ends. CDR3 length equals 14 residues. Germline CDR1 LNHDA, CDR2 SQIVND (reference sequence). CDR3 sequence reads: CASSMFRAGQPQHF. CDR3 nucleotides: TGTGCCAGTAGTATGTTCAGGGCGGGGCAGCCCCAGCATTTT.

The rearrangement links TRBV10-2 to TRBJ2-1; 11 bases line up with TRBD2. V dropped 6 bases and J dropped 6; count of bases not matched to a gene: 10. The germline V gene has CDR1 WSHSY and CDR2 SAAADI. The CDR3 has 16 amino acids. For the CDR3, the DNA is TGCGCCAGCAGAAGCAAACTAGCGGGAGTCGGCAATGAGCAGTTCTTC. This translates into CASRSKLAGVGNEQFF.

The rearrangement joins TRBV5-1 to TRBJ2-7; D is undetermined. Germline-derived CDR1 and CDR2 are SGHRS and YFSETQ. Trimming removed 0 bases at V and 5 bases at J, with 12 bases between. The CDR3 has 14 residues. CDR3 coding DNA: TGCGCCAGCAGCTTGGGGCCTTATGGTGACGAGCAGTACTTC. Its translation: CASSLGPYGDEQYF.

The chain links TRBV6-6 to TRBJ1-5; D remains unclear. V lost 0 bases to trimming and J lost 0 bases, with 6 bases between them. CDR3 length: 15 residues. Germline V gives CDR1 MNHNY, CDR2 SVGAGI (reference sequence). The CDR3 protein is CASSYSRLSNQPQHF. CDR3 nucleotides: TGTGCCAGCAGTTACTCGCGGCTTAGCAATCAGCCCCAGCATTTT.

This sequence joins TRBV11-1 and TRBJ2-2; TRBD1 matches 9 bases. In germline, CDR1 is SGHAT, CDR2 FQDESV (reference sequence). V lost 5 bases, J lost 7 bases, and 11 bases stayed unmatched. The CDR3 covers 16 residues. The CDR3 spells CASSAYRGRDIGELFF. CDR3 nucleotide sequence: TGTGCCAGCAGCGCCTACAGGGGGCGCGACATCGGGGAGCTGTTTTTT.

The rearrangement links TRBV19 to TRBJ1-5; no clear D gene. The CDR3 loop spans 15 amino acids. Trimming took off 4 bases at V and 4 bases at J, with 14 bases between the two ends. Germline V gene data show CDR1 as LNHDA and CDR2 as SQIVND (reference sequence). The CDR3 nucleotides read TGTGCCAGTAGTACGCGGGCCCGGGGAAATCAGCCCCAGCATTTT. This translates into CASSTRARGNQPQHF. Full variable domain (outside the CDR3, taken from reference TRBV19 and TRBJ1-5): DGGITQSPKYLFRKEGQNVTLSCEQNLNHDAMYWYRQDPGQGLRLIYYSQIVNDFQKGDIAEGYSVSREKKESFPLTVTSAQKNPTAFYLCASSTRARGNQPQHFGDGTRLSIL.

The CDR3 reads CASRSATTRDEQFF. CDR3 in DNA: TGTGCAAGTCGCTCCGCAACTACGAGGGATGAGCAGTTCTTC. The genes are TRBV12-2 and TRBJ2-1; the table's D gene call, TRBD2, was not cross checked with the DNA. TRBV12-2 is recorded as a pseudogene. The CDR3 contains 14 residues.

V and J are TRBV2 and TRBJ1-2; 7 bases agree with TRBD1. CDR3 length equals 13 residues. J was trimmed by 3 bases and V by 4 bases; bases with no gene match: 2. Germline values: CDR1 SNHLY, CDR2 FYNNEI. For the CDR3, the DNA is TGTGCCAGCAGTGTTCAGGGGGACTATGGCTACACCTTC. Its translation is CASSVQGDYGYTF.

The genes are TRBV7-9 and TRBJ1-1; possible D gene TRBD1, 5 bases. V was trimmed by 5 bases and J by 7 bases, leaving 20 bases between them. Germline CDR1 and CDR2: SEHNR and FQNEAQ (reference sequence). The CDR3 runs 15 residues. This CDR3 reads CASSPTRGTVGEAFF. DNA for the CDR3: TGTGCCAGCAGCCCGACCCGCGGGACGGTAGGTGAAGCTTTCTTT. Together with reference TRBV7-9 and TRBJ1-1, the CDR3 gives the full variable domain: DTGVSQNPRHKITKRGQNVTFRCDPISEHNRLYWYRQTLGQGPEFLTYFQNEAQLEKSRLLSDRFSAERPKGSFSTLEIQRTEQGDSAMYLCASSPTRGTVGEAFFGQGTRLTVV.

This clone was seen more than once but under ten times. The rearrangement links TRBV6-6 to TRBJ1-2; TRBD1 is a possible D gene (6 bases). Between the trimmed V and J ends, which lost 6 bases and 2 bases, there was a span of 16 bases. The CDR3 totals 15 residues. Germline assignment: CDR1 MNHNY and CDR2 SVGAGI (reference sequence). The CDR3 spells CASSNRDIQNYGYTF. CDR3 DNA: TGTGCCAGCAGCAATCGGGACATACAGAACTATGGCTACACCTTC.

This clone is a singleton in its sample. This chain links TRBV10-1 with TRBJ2-2; no firm D call. The germline V gene has CDR1 WNHNN and CDR2 SYGVQD (reference sequence). This CDR3 contains 13 residues. Trimming cost V 8 bases and J 2 bases, with 9 bases left between them. The CDR3 reads CASPDTNTGELFF. In DNA, the CDR3 is TGCGCCAGCCCTGACACTAACACCGGGGAGCTGTTTTTT.

V and J are TRBV10-2 and TRBJ2-1; TRBD2 agrees at 9 bases. CDR1 is WSHSY and CDR2 is SAAADI in the germline V gene. This CDR3 region has 18 residues. After removal of 3 bases from V and 7 bases from J, the junction contained 16 bases not matched to a gene. The CDR3 here is CASSDLAGAIETVNEQFF. DNA for the CDR3: TGCGCCAGCAGTGATTTAGCGGGAGCGATAGAGACGGTGAATGAGCAGTTCTTC.

The genes are TRBV11-2 and TRBJ1-1; D is unresolved. Germline values: CDR1 SGHAT, CDR2 FQNNGV. The CDR3 extends over 13 amino acids. V lost 0 bases and J lost 1, with 3 bases in between. The CDR3 protein is CASSLDRNTEAFF. The CDR3 DNA reads TGTGCCAGCAGCTTAGATAGGAACACTGAAGCTTTCTTT. The full variable domain, rest sourced from reference TRBV11-2 and TRBJ1-1, is EAGVAQSPRYKIIEKRQSVAFWCNPISGHATLYWYQQILGQGPKLLIQFQNNGVVDDSQLPKDRFSAERLKGVDSTLKIQPAKLEDSAVYLCASSLDRNTEAFFGQGTRLTVV.

Concerning this clone itself: A read error may account for a junction end that differs from germline. V and J are TRBV2 and TRBJ2-7, with 10 bases matching TRBD1. CDR3 length: 15 residues. Germline assignment: CDR1 SNHLY and CDR2 FYNNEI. Here the CDR3 DNA reads TGTGCCAGCAGTGAAGGGGGACAGGGGTCCTCCGAGCAGTACTTC. Translating gives CASSEGGQGSSEQYF.

The DNA for the CDR3 is TGTGCCTGGAGTGTAAGACAGGGGCGGGCCTACGAGCAGTACTTC. It encodes CAWSVRQGRAYEQYF. J is TRBJ2-7 and V is TRBV30; the match to TRBD1 covers 8 bases. Germline V CDR1 and CDR2: GTSNPN, SVGIG (reference sequence). V was clipped by 0 bases and J by 2 bases; unmatched bases: 6. This CDR3 has 15 amino acids.